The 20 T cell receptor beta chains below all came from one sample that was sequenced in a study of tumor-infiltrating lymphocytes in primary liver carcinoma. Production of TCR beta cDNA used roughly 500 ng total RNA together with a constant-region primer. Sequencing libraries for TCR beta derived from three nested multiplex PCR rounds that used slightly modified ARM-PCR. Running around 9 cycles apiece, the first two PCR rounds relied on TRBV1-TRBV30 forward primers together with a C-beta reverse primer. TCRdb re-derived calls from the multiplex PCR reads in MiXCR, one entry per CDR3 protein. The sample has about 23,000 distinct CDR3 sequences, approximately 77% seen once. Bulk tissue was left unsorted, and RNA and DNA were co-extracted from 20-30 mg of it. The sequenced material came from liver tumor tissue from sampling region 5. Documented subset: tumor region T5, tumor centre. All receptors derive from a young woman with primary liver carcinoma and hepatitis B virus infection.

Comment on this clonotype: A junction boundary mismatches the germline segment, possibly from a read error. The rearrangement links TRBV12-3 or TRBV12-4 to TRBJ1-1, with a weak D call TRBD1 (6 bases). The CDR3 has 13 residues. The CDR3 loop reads CASSSAWDTEAFF. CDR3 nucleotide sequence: TGTGCCAGCAGTTCCGCATGGGACACCGAAGCTTTCTTT.

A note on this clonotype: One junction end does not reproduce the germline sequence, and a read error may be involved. The CDR3 nucleotides read TGTGCCAGCAGACGACAGGGGCAGGATACAGGAGCTCTCTTT. This translates into CASRRQGQDTGALF. The chain uses TRBV6-5 and TRBJ1-1, with 8 bases matching TRBD1. CDR3 size: 14 residues. The germline V gene encodes CDR1 MNHEY and CDR2 SVGAGI.

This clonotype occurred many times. DNA for the CDR3: TGTGCCAGCAGCCTTACGGGCCGGGTCGGTCAGCCCCAGCATTTT. Residues: CASSLTGRVGQPQHF. This sequence joins TRBV7-8 and TRBJ1-5; no reliable D call. This CDR3 contains 15 residues. V was pared by 5 bases and J by 6 bases, with 17 bases between. The V gene's germline CDR1 is SGHVS and CDR2 FQNEAQ.

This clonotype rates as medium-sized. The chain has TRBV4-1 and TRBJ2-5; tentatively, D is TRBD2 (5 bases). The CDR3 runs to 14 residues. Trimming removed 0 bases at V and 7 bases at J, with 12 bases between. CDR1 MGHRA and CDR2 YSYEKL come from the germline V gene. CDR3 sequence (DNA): TGCGCCAGCAGCCAAGAAGAGAGGGCCGTGACCCAGTACTTC. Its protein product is CASSQEERAVTQYF.

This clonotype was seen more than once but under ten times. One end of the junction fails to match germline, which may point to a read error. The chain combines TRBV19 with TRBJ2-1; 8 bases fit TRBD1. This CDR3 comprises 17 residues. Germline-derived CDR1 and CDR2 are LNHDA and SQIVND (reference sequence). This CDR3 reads CASCISARGRKFDEQFF. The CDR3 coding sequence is TGTGCCAGTTGTATATCGGCCAGGGGGCGAAAGTTTGATGAGCAGTTCTTC.

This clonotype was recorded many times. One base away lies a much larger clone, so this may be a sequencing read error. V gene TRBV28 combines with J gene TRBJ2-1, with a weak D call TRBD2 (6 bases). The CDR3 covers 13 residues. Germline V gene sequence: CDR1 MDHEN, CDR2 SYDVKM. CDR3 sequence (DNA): TGTACCAGCAGTTCCAGACTAGTTCTTGAGCAGTTCTTC. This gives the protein CTSSSRLVLEQFF.

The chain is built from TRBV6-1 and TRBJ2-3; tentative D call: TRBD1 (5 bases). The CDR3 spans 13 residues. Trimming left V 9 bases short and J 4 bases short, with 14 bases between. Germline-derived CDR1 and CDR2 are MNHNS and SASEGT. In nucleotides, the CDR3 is TGTGCCAGTAATGGAATAGGGGCAGATACGCAGTATTTT. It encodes CASNGIGADTQYF.

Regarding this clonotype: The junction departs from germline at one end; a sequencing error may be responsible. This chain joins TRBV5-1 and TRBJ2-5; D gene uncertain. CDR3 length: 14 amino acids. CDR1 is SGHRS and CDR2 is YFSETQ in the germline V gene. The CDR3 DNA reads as TGCGCCAGCAGCTTGGCCGCGAACCAAGAGATCCAGCACTTC. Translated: CASSLAANQEIQHF.

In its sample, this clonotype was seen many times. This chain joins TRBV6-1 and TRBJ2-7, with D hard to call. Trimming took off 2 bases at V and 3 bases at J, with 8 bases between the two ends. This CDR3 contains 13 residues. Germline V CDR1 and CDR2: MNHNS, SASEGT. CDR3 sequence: CASSEWVFYEQYF. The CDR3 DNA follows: TGTGCCAGCAGTGAATGGGTTTTCTACGAGCAGTACTTC.

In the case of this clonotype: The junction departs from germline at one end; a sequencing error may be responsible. CDR3 in amino acids: CASSFGASSYNEQLF. The DNA of the CDR3 is TGTGCCAGCAGCTTCGGGGCCAGCTCTTACAATGAGCAGTTATTC. The chain couples TRBV11-3 to TRBJ2-1; either TRBD1 or TRBD2 may fit D (5 bases each). This CDR3 has 15 residues. Germline CDR1 is SGHNT and CDR2 is YENEEA.

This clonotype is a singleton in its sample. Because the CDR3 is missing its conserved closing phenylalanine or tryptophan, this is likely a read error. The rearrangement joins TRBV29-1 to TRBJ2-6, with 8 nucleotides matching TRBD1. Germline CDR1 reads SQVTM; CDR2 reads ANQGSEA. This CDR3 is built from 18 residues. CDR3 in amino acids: CSVEGQRQGAGGVNVLTS. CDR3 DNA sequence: TGCAGCGTTGAAGGTCAACGTCAGGGGGCAGGTGGGGTCAACGTCCTGACTTCC.

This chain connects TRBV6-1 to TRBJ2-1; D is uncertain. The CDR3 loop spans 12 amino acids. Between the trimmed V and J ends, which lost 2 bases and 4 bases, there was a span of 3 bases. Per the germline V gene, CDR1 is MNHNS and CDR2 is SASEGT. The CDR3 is CASSESYNEQFF. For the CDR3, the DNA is TGTGCCAGCAGTGAATCTTACAATGAGCAGTTCTTC.

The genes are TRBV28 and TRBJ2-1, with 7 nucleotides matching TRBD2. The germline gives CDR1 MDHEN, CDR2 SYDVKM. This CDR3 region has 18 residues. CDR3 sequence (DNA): TGTGCAAGCGGTTTGTTAAAGAGAGCGGGACCCTTCAGGGCTGAGCAGTTCTTC. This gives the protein CASGLLKRAGPFRAEQFF.

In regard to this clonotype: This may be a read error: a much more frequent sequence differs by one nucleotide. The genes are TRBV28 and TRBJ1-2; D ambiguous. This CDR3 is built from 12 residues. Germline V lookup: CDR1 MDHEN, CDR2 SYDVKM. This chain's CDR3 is CASSLVPNGYAF. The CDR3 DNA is TGTGCCAGCAGTTTAGTACCCAATGGCTACGCCTTC.

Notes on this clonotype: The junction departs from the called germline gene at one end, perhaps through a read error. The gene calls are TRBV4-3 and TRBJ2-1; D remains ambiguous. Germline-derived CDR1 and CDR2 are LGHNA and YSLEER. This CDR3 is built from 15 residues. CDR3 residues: CASSQVLHYSNEQFF. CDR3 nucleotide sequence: TGCGCCAGCAGCCAAGTCCTACACTACTCCAACGAGCAGTTTTTC.

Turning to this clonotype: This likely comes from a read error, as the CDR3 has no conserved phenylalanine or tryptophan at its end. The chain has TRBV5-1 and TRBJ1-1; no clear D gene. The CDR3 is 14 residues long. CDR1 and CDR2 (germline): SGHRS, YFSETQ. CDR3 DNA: TGCGCCGGCAGCTTGACCGGCGGGGACACTGAAGCTTTCTAT. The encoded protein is CAGSLTGGDTEAFY.

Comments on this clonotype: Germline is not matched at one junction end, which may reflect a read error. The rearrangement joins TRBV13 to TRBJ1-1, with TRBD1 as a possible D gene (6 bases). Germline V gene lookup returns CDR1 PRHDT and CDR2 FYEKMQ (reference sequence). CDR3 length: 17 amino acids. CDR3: CDSSLGGFDIGGTEAFF. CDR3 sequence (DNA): TGTGACAGCAGCTTAGGAGGGTTTGATATTGGGGGCACTGAGGCTTTCTTT.

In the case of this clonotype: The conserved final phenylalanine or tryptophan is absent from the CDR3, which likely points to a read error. CDR3 bases: TGTGCCACTTATGGGCGGAGGGTACTGGTAGCCAAAAACATTCAGTACTGC. Its protein is CATYGRRVLVAKNIQYC. The V gene is TRBV6-1, the J gene TRBJ2-4, with D maybe TRBD2 (6 bases). The V and J ends lost 10 bases and 0 bases respectively, with 22 bases between them. The CDR3 is 17 amino acids. Looked up from germline, CDR1 is MNHNS and CDR2 is SASEGT.

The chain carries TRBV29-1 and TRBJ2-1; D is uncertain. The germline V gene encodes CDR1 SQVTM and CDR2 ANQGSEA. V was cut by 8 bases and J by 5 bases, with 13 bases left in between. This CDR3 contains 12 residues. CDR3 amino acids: CSSLSDDNEQFF. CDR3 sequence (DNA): TGCAGCTCCCTAAGTGACGACAATGAGCAGTTCTTC.

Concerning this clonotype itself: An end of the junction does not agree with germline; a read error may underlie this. The CDR3, as DNA: TGTGCCAGCAGCTCGACACGTAGCGGGATGTCCGGGGGGCTGTTGTTT. Translating gives CASSSTRSGMSGGLLF. The chain links TRBV11-2 to TRBJ2-2, with 8 bases fitting TRBD2. Germline V gives CDR1 SGHAT, CDR2 FQNNGV. This CDR3 has 16 residues.